The 17 T cell receptor beta chains below were found in one sample sequenced in a study of cytomegalovirus exposure and HLA in healthy donors. Both 60 Vbeta primers and 13 Jbeta primers went into the PCR. Clones were sequenced by immunoSEQ multiplex PCR, and TCRdb holds only the in-frame ones, with some missing. The sample lists about 200,000 clones, around 83% occurring once. The material sequenced was PBMCs. These receptors all stem from a woman in her thirties or forties in good health and CMV-seronegative.

The CDR3 loop reads CASSPSGIETQYF. The CDR3 DNA is TGTGCCAGTAGTCCTAGCGGGATTGAGACCCAGTACTTC. The chain couples TRBV19 to TRBJ2-5; 9 nucleotides line up with TRBD2. Unmatched junction bases numbered 3, after V lost 5 bases and J lost 5 bases. Germline V CDR1 and CDR2: LNHDA, SQIVND (reference sequence). The CDR3 spans 13 residues.

This chain connects TRBV15 to TRBJ2-1; 8 bases are a match to TRBD1. The germline V gene encodes CDR1 LNHNV and CDR2 YYDKDF (reference sequence). CDR3 size: 15 residues. V gave up 4 bases and J gave up 7 bases; unmatched junction bases: 9. The CDR3, as DNA: TGTGCCACCAGCATTTACAGGGGGATGGGGAATGAGCAGTTCTTC. Translation gives CATSIYRGMGNEQFF.

The gene calls are TRBV7-9 and TRBJ1-1, with TRBD1 matching 9 bases. The germline V gene encodes CDR1 SEHNR and CDR2 FQNEAQ (reference sequence). CDR3 size: 15 residues. V was pared by 1 base and J by 5 bases, with 5 bases of the junction left unmatched. The CDR3 bases are TGTGCCAGCAGCTTAGGAGACAGGGGGTGGACTGAAGCTTTCTTT. It is translated as CASSLGDRGWTEAFF.

This clone was counted only a few times. The rearrangement joins TRBV2 to TRBJ2-2; D remains unclear. The V gene lost 4 bases and the J gene lost 0 bases, with 9 bases spanning the gap. The CDR3 runs to 15 residues. Germline V gives CDR1 SNHLY, CDR2 FYNNEI. CDR3 loop: CASSVQTANTGELFF. CDR3 DNA: TGTGCCAGCAGTGTTCAAACGGCGAACACCGGGGAGCTGTTTTTT.

This chain links TRBV5-1 with TRBJ2-2; D possibly corresponds to TRBD1 (6 bases). CDR3 length equals 15 residues. From germline, CDR1 is SGHRS and CDR2 YFSETQ. V shed 7 bases and J shed 6 bases, with 19 bases lying between them. CDR3 sequence reads: CASSGDRLIAGELFF. The CDR3 DNA is TGCGCCAGCTCAGGGGACCGGCTAATTGCCGGGGAGCTGTTTTTT.

The genes are TRBV27 and TRBJ2-5, with a tentative D call TRBD2 (6 bases). Germline V gene sequence: CDR1 MNHEY, CDR2 SMNVEV (reference sequence). V shed 6 bases and J shed 5 bases, with 19 bases lying between them. CDR3 length: 15 residues. For the CDR3, the DNA is TGTGCCAGCAGGGCCGGGACTTCCCGTTGGGAGACCCAGTACTTC. Protein sequence: CASRAGTSRWETQYF.

Worth noting for this clone: The same CDR3 arises from other DNA sequences in this sample as well. The chain carries TRBV27 and TRBJ2-1; perhaps TRBD2 as D (6 bases). Deletions cut 2 bases from V and 0 bases from J, with 8 bases between. In germline, CDR1 is MNHEY, CDR2 SMNVEV (reference sequence). The length of the CDR3 is 15 residues. CDR3 region: CASSLGGSSYNEQFF. Written as DNA, the CDR3 is TGTGCCAGCAGTTTAGGGGGGAGCTCCTACAATGAGCAGTTCTTC.

In its sample, this clone was seen a few times. The rearrangement links TRBV6-6 to TRBJ2-7; 12 bases fit TRBD1. V was clipped by 5 bases and J by 3 bases; unmatched bases: 5. CDR3 length: 15 amino acids. The germline CDR1 and CDR2 sequences are MNHNY and SVGAGI (reference sequence). The CDR3 protein is CASSAGTGGIYEQYF. The CDR3 nucleotides read TGTGCCAGCAGTGCGGGGACAGGGGGCATCTACGAGCAGTACTTC.

The rearrangement links TRBV2 to TRBJ1-1; no firm D call. CDR1 SNHLY and CDR2 FYNNEI come from the germline V gene. V shed 7 bases and J shed 4 bases, with 10 bases lying between them. CDR3 length: 12 residues. The chain's CDR3 is CASTLSVTEAFF. CDR3 DNA: TGTGCCAGCACCCTGTCCGTCACTGAAGCTTTCTTT.

V gene TRBV7-9 combines with J gene TRBJ2-5; 14 bases match TRBD2. The J call may be wrong; the DNA end is better matched by TRBJ2-7. CDR3 length equals 16 residues. CDR1 SEHNR and CDR2 FQNEAQ come from the germline V gene (reference sequence). CDR3 nucleotide sequence: TGTGCCAGCAGCTCGGGACTAGCGGGAGTTTACTACGAGCAGTACTTC. Its translation: CASSSGLAGVYYEQYF.

This chain joins TRBV5-6 and TRBJ2-7; TRBD2 matches 10 bases. The germline gives CDR1 SGHDT, CDR2 YYEEEE. This CDR3 spans 16 amino acids. V was clipped by 2 bases and J by 6 bases; unmatched bases: 11. CDR3 sequence reads: CASSLRPVAGGAEQYF. The CDR3 nucleotides read TGTGCCAGCAGCTTACGTCCAGTAGCGGGAGGCGCCGAGCAGTACTTC.

The J gene is TRBJ2-3, the V gene TRBV7-9; 9 bases align to TRBD2. This CDR3 contains 14 residues. Germline trimming cut 0 bases from V and 8 bases from J; bases unmatched to any gene: 3. CDR1 is SEHNR, CDR2 FQNEAQ, per germline (reference sequence). The CDR3 coding sequence is TGTGCCAGCAGCTTAGCACTAGCGGGTAGTACGCAGTATTTT. This encodes CASSLALAGSTQYF.

The chain employs TRBV19 and TRBJ2-1; the D is unclear. Trimming removed 7 bases from V and 4 bases from J, with 14 bases in between. Germline V CDR1 and CDR2: LNHDA, SQIVND (reference sequence). The CDR3 loop spans 14 amino acids. The DNA for the CDR3 is TGTGCCAGTAAGTTCCGGAGCGTTTACAATGAGCAGTTCTTC. Translation gives CASKFRSVYNEQFF.

The CDR3 nucleotides read TGTGCCAGCCGACGGACGGGACAGGGGGACAATGAGCAGTTCTTC. Its translation is CASRRTGQGDNEQFF. V usage is TRBV11-2 and J usage is TRBJ2-1; 11 bases fit TRBD1. The length of the CDR3 is 15 residues. V lost 8 bases to trimming and J lost 5 bases; unmatched junction nucleotides: 8. CDR1 is SGHAT and CDR2 is FQNNGV in the germline V gene.

The chain links TRBV25-1 to TRBJ1-1; 7 nucleotides match TRBD1. The CDR3 is 12 amino acids. V dropped 4 bases and J dropped 8; count of bases not matched to a gene: 4. CDR1 and CDR2 from the germline V gene are MGHDK and SYGVNS. This chain's CDR3 is CASSAQGFEAFF. CDR3 in DNA: TGTGCCAGCAGTGCACAGGGGTTCGAAGCTTTCTTT.

For the CDR3, the DNA is TGCGCCAGCAGCCAAGACCCCGGACTAGCTGGCTACGAGCAGTACTTC. Translated: CASSQDPGLAGYEQYF. The J gene is TRBJ2-7, the V gene TRBV4-1, with 8 bases that match TRBD2. V was clipped by 0 bases and J by 3 bases; unmatched bases: 7. In germline, CDR1 is MGHRA, CDR2 YSYEKL. This CDR3 region has 16 residues.

This clone has just one count. The chain employs TRBV9 and TRBJ2-1, with a tentative D call TRBD2 (6 bases). Germline assignment: CDR1 SGDLS and CDR2 YYNGEE. This CDR3 region has 16 residues. V lost 4 bases, J lost 1 base, and 15 bases lay in between. The CDR3 DNA is TGTGCCAGCAGCCCCCTCGGGCGGGGATCCTACAATGAGCAGTTCTTC. This sequence encodes CASSPLGRGSYNEQFF.